These T cell receptor beta chains were read from a single sample in a study of shared clonotypes between healthy human individuals. Method: immunoSEQ multiplex PCR; TCRdb's copy keeps in-frame clones and lacks some. The sample contains millions of clones, over 85% of which appear only once. The sequencing sample was made of naive CD4+ T cells sorted from blood. These receptors were obtained from a young man in good health. CDR3s include the opening cysteine and the closing phenylalanine or tryptophan. The order of the fields is clone size, V gene, D gene, J gene, CDR3 protein, CDR3 DNA. D genes are given only for firm matches. For some rows the clone size is stated as once, few or many, or as a class when expanded; others skip it.

>.|TRBV29-1|.|TRBJ2-7
CSVGQGSGVSYEQYF
TGCAGCGTTGGGCAGGGGTCGGGGGTGTCCTACGAGCAGTACTTC
>.|TRBV19|.|TRBJ1-2
CASTKSGDGYTF
TGTGCCAGTACCAAAAGTGGGGATGGCTACACCTTC
>.|TRBV5-1|.|TRBJ2-3
CASSPLQARAGSDTQYF
TGCGCCAGCAGCCCACTACAAGCCCGGGCGGGATCAGATACGCAGTATTTT
>.|TRBV2|.|TRBJ2-3
CASSEGGISSDTQYF
TGTGCCAGCAGTGAGGGGGGAATAAGCTCAGATACGCAGTATTTT
>.|TRBV19|.|TRBJ1-2
CASSAPGLVSYGYTF
TGTGCCAGTAGTGCCCCGGGACTTGTGAGTTATGGCTACACCTTC
>.|TRBV18|TRBD1|TRBJ1-6
CASSPLGQGTGSSYNSPLHF
TGTGCCAGCTCACCCCTAGGACAGGGTACGGGGAGCTCCTATAATTCACCCCTCCACTTT
>.|TRBV10-2|.|TRBJ2-4
CASSGTNIQYF
TGCGCCAGCAGTGGGACGAACATTCAGTACTTC
>.|TRBV7-9|.|TRBJ2-1
CASSRELNSYNEQFF
TGTGCCAGCAGCCGAGAACTTAACTCCTACAATGAGCAGTTCTTC
>.|TRBV2|.|TRBJ2-2
CASGPLGPNTGELFF
TGTGCCAGCGGTCCGTTGGGCCCGAACACCGGGGAGCTGTTTTTT
>.|TRBV7-9|.|TRBJ1-3
CASSFQGPRESSGNTIYF
TGTGCCAGCAGCTTCCAGGGGCCGAGGGAGAGCTCTGGAAACACCATATATTTT
>.|TRBV10-3|TRBD2|TRBJ2-2
CAIRQAGANTGELFF
TGTGCCATCAGGCAAGCGGGGGCGAACACCGGGGAGCTGTTTTTT
>.|TRBV6-1|.|TRBJ1-2
CASRDGNYGYTF
TGTGCCAGCAGGGACGGAAACTATGGCTACACCTTC
>.|TRBV28|.|TRBJ1-1
CATLLGRTEAFF
TGTGCCACCCTTTTAGGGAGGACTGAAGCTTTCTTT
>.|TRBV5-4|TRBD2|TRBJ2-5
CASSLGGRVYQETQYF
TGTGCCAGCAGCTTGGGGGGGAGGGTGTACCAAGAGACCCAGTACTTC
>.|TRBV11-3|.|TRBJ2-1
CANSLSTYEQFF
TGTGCCAACAGCTTATCTACCTATGAGCAGTTCTTC
>few|TRBV5-1|TRBD1|TRBJ1-1
CASSSDRLNTEAFF
TGCGCCAGCAGCTCGGACAGGTTGAACACTGAAGCTTTCTTT
>.|TRBV6-5|TRBD1|TRBJ2-7
CASSLQGARGEQYF
TGTGCCAGCAGTCTACAGGGGGCGCGAGGAGAGCAGTACTTC
>.|TRBV11-3|.|TRBJ2-2
CASSLTGPTNTGELFF
TGTGCCAGCAGCTTAACTGGGCCTACGAACACCGGGGAGCTGTTTTTT
>once|TRBV5-8|TRBD2|TRBJ2-3
CASSLWGGTDTQYF
TGTGCCAGCAGCCTTTGGGGGGGGACAGATACGCAGTATTTT
>.|TRBV9|.|TRBJ2-2
CASSLADSLGNTGELFF
TGTGCCAGCAGCCTAGCGGACAGTCTTGGGAACACCGGGGAGCTGTTTTTT
>.|TRBV25-1|TRBD2|TRBJ2-1
CASRGRGNYNEQFF
TGTGCCAGCCGCGGGAGGGGAAACTACAATGAGCAGTTCTTC
>.|TRBV5-1|.|TRBJ1-6
CASSLAGREGSPLHF
TGCGCCAGCAGCTTGGCGGGCAGGGAGGGATCACCCCTCCACTTT
>.|TRBV2|TRBD1|TRBJ2-7
CASSRGQGLSYEQYF
TGTGCCAGCAGTCGGGGACAGGGTCTTTCCTACGAGCAGTACTTC
>.|TRBV6-1|.|TRBJ2-1
CASSEAPREQFF
TGTGCCAGCAGTGAGGCCCCCAGGGAGCAGTTCTTC
>.|TRBV10-3|.|TRBJ1-1
CAISESQVEAFF
TGTGCCATCAGTGAGTCCCAAGTGGAAGCTTTCTTT
>.|TRBV5-1|TRBD1|TRBJ2-1
CASSPAAWDRGWFEQFF
TGCGCCAGCAGCCCCGCGGCGTGGGACAGGGGGTGGTTTGAGCAGTTCTTC
>.|TRBV10-3|.|TRBJ2-1
CAISGGYNEQFF
TGTGCCATCAGTGGGGGTTACAATGAGCAGTTCTTC
>once|TRBV19|TRBD1|TRBJ2-7
CASSRTGGPYEQYF
TGTGCCAGTAGTCGGACAGGGGGTCCCTACGAGCAGTACTTC
>.|TRBV2|TRBD1|TRBJ1-5
CASSSTGVKEPQHF
TGTGCCAGCAGTTCTACAGGGGTGAAGGAGCCCCAGCATTTT
>.|TRBV15|.|TRBJ2-3
CATSSRQADTQYF
TGTGCCACCAGCTCGAGGCAGGCAGATACGCAGTATTTT
>.|TRBV6-5|TRBD1|TRBJ2-7
CASSLGQNYEQYF
TGTGCCAGCAGTTTGGGACAGAACTACGAGCAGTACTTC
>.|TRBV15|.|TRBJ1-1
CATSRGDRTEAFF
TGTGCCACCAGCAGGGGGGACCGAACTGAAGCTTTCTTT
>.|TRBV11-2|TRBD2|TRBJ2-1
CASSSFSGRSYNEQFF
TGTGCCAGCAGCTCGTTCAGCGGGAGGTCCTACAATGAGCAGTTCTTC
>.|TRBV5-5|.|TRBJ2-7
CASSLGSGSSSYEQYF
TGTGCCAGCAGCCTGGGTTCGGGGTCGAGCTCCTACGAGCAGTACTTC
>once|TRBV28|.|TRBJ2-1
CASSFDQGSHNEQFF
TGTGCCAGCAGTTTTGATCAGGGTAGCCACAATGAGCAGTTCTTC
>.|TRBV2|TRBD2|TRBJ2-7
CASRLGLAGDEQYF
TGTGCCAGCAGGTTGGGACTAGCGGGGGACGAGCAGTACTTC
>.|TRBV7-9|.|TRBJ2-5
CASSPRQGGETQYF
TGTGCCAGCAGCCCGCGACAGGGAGGAGAGACCCAGTACTTC
>few|TRBV6-5|.|TRBJ2-7
CASSYGQGRYEQYF
TGTGCCAGCAGTTACGGTCAGGGAAGGTACGAGCAGTACTTC
>.|TRBV11-2|.|TRBJ2-3
CASVQGNTDTQYF
TGTGCCAGCGTGCAGGGGAACACAGATACGCAGTATTTT
>.|TRBV5-4|TRBD2|TRBJ2-5
CASRALGAGATWETQYF
TGTGCCAGCAGGGCTTTAGGGGCGGGAGCGACTTGGGAGACCCAGTACTTC
>.|TRBV9|.|TRBJ2-4
CASSREAALAKNIQYF
TGTGCCAGCAGCCGCGAGGCAGCCTTAGCCAAAAACATTCAGTACTTC
>.|TRBV27|.|TRBJ2-3
CASSLSAGANTQYF
TGTGCCAGCAGTTTATCGGCAGGGGCGAATACGCAGTATTTT